This T cell receptor (beta chain) appears in the sequencing data of a study of technical replicates of blood from several donors. V lost 4 bases to trimming and J lost 2 bases, with 5 bases between them. Germline CDR1 and CDR2: LNHDA and SQIVND (reference sequence). The CDR3 has 12 residues. Of note for this clone: Distinct nucleotide sequences in the sample also encode this CDR3.

Repertoires were generated with immunoSEQ multiplex PCR, while TCRdb's copy carries only in-frame clones and drops some. This sample yields about 97,000 clones, of which 96% are seen a single time; around 0.2% belongs to the top ten. This TCR was recovered from a human donor in good health. The genes are TRBV19 and TRBJ2-5; D is unclear. The sequencing sample was made of T cells isolated from PBMCs. DNA of the CDR3: TGTGCCAGTAGTAGGCAGCAAGAGACCCAGTACTTC. It specifies CASSRQQETQYF.